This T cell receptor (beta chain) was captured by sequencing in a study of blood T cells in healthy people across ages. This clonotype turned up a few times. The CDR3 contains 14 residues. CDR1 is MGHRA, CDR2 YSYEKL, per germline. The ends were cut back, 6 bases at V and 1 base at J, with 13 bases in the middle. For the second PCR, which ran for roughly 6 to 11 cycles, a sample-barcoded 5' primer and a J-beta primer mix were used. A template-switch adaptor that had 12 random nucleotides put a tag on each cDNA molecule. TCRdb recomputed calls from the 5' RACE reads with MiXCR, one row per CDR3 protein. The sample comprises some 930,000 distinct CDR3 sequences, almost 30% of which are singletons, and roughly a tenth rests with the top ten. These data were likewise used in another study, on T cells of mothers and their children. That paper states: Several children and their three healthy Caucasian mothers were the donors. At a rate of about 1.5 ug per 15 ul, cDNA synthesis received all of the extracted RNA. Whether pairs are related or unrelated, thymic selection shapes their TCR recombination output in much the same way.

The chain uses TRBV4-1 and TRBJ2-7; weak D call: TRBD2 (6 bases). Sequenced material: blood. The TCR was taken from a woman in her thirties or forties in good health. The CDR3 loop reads CASRPLGGSYEQYF. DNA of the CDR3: TGCGCCAGCAGACCCTTGGGGGGTTCCTACGAGCAGTACTTC.